The text below deals with one T cell receptor beta chain. No antigen is known for it. PCR primers comprised 60 Vbeta and 13 Jbeta primers. Sequencing used immunoSEQ multiplex PCR; TCRdb keeps in-frame clones, though not all of them. Of some 150,000 clones in the sample, roughly 80% were seen once. The V gene's germline CDR1 is SEHNR and CDR2 FQNEAQ (reference sequence). Trimming took off 5 bases at V and 0 bases at J, with 8 bases between the two ends. The CDR3 runs to 14 residues. This specimen belongs to a study of cytomegalovirus exposure and HLA in healthy donors. Regarding the study as a whole: Reportedly, a later analysis found an Asian-associated ancestry cluster had fewer N-insertions than the approximately 700-donor mean. In presence/absence analyses, roughly uniform sequencing depth across donors was assumed. Earlier analysis found most TCR beta V segments productive about 87% or about 30% of the time.

The TCR originated in a man aged 25 to 40 in good health and CMV-seropositive. The rearrangement joins TRBV7-9 to TRBJ2-1; D unclear. The sequencing input was PBMCs. CDR3 region: CASSGRSSYNEQFF. For the CDR3, the DNA is TGTGCCAGCAGCGGCCGGAGCTCCTACAATGAGCAGTTCTTC.